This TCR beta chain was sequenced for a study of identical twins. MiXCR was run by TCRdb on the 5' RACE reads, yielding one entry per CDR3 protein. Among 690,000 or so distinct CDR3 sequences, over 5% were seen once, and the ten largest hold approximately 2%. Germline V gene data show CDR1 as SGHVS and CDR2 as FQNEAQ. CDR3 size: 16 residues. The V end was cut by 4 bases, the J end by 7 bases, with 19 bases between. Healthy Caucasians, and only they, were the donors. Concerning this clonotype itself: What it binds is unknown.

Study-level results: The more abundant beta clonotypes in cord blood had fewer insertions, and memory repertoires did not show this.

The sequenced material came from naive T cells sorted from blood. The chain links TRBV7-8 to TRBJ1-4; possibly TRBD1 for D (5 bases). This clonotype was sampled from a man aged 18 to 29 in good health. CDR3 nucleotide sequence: TGTGCCAGCAGCTCGACCCGGGACCCAACGAGTGAAAAACTGTTTTTT. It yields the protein CASSSTRDPTSEKLFF.